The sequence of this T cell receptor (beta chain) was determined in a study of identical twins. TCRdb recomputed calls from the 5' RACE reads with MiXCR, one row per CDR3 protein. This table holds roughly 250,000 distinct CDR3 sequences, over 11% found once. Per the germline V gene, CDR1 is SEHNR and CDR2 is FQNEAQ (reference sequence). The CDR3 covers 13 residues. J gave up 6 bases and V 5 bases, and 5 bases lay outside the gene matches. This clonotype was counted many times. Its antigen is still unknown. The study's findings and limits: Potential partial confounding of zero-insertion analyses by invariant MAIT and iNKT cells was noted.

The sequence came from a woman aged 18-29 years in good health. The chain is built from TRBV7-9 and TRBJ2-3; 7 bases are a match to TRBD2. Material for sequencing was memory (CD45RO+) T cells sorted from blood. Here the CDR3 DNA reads TGTGCCAGCAGCGTACTTAGCGGGGATACGCAGTATTTT. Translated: CASSVLSGDTQYF.